This T cell receptor (beta chain) was captured in a study of cytomegalovirus exposure and HLA in healthy donors. Losses at the gene ends were 5 bases for V and 6 bases for J; bases not matched to a gene: 13. CDR1 and CDR2 from the germline V gene are LNHDA and SQIVND (reference sequence). This CDR3 has 16 residues. As concerns this clone: Its antigen is unknown.

The PCR used 60 Vbeta and 13 Jbeta primers. Assay used: immunoSEQ multiplex PCR; TCRdb lists only in-frame clones, some missing. The sample carries approximately 170,000 clones, roughly 67% recorded once. Study-level findings and limits: Earlier analysis looked at TCR beta V segments, and most were productive about 90% or about 30% of the time.

This TCR came from a woman younger than 35 in good health and CMV-seropositive. Material for sequencing was PBMCs. The gene calls are TRBV19 and TRBJ2-3; 8 nucleotides align to TRBD2. The CDR3 loop is CASSRGLSGGPDTQYF. In DNA form, the CDR3 reads TGTGCCAGTAGTCGGGGCCTGTCGGGGGGGCCGGATACGCAGTATTTT.